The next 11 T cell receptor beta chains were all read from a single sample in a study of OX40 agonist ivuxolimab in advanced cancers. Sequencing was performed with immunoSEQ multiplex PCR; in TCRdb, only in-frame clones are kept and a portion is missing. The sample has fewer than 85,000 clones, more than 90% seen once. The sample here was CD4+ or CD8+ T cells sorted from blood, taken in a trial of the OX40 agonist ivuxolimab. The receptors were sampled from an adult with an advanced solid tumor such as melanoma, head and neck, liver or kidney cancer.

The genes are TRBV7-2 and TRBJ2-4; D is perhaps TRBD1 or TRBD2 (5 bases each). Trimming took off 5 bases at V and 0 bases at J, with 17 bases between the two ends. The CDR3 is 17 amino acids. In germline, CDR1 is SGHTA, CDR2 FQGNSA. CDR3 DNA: TGTGCCAGCAGCCTTCGGACCGGGACGCTAGCCAAAAACATTCAGTACTTC. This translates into CASSLRTGTLAKNIQYF. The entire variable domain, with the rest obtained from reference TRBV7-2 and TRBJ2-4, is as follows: GAGVSQSPSNKVTEKGKDVELRCDPISGHTALYWYRQSLGQGLEFLIYFQGNSAPDKSGLPSDRFSAERTGGSVSTLTIQRTQQEDSAVYLCASSLRTGTLAKNIQYFGAGTRLSVL.

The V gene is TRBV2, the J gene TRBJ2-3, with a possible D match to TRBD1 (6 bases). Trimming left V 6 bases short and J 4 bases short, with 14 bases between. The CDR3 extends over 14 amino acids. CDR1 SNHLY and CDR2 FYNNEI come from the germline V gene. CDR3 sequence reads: CASRAATGSDTQYF. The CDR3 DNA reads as TGTGCCAGCAGAGCGGCCACAGGGTCAGATACGCAGTATTTT.

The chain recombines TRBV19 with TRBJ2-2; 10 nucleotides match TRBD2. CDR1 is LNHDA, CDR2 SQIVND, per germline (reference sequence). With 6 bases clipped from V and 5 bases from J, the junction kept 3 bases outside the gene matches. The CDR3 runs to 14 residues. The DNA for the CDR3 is TGTGCCAGTAGAGAGCGGGAGGGAACCGGGGAGCTGTTTTTT. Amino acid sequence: CASREREGTGELFF.

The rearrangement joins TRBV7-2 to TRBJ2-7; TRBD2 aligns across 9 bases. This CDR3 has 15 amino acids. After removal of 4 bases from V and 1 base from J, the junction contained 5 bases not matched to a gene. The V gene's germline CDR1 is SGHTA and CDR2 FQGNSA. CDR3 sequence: CASSSRLAGSYEQYF. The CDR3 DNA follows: TGTGCCAGCAGCTCACGGCTAGCGGGGTCCTACGAGCAGTACTTC.

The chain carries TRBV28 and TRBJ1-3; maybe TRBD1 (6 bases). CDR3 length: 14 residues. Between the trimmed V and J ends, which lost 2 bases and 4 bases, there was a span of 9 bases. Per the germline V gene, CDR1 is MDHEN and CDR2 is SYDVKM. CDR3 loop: CASSLGGGGNTIYF. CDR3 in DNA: TGTGCCAGCAGTTTAGGAGGGGGAGGAAACACCATATATTTT.

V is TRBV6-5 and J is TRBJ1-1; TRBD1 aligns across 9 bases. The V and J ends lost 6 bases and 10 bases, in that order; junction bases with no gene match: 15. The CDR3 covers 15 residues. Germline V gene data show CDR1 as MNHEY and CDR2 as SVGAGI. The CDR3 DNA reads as TGTGCCAGCAGCCGATATTATGGACAGGGACAGGGAGCTTTCTTT. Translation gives CASSRYYGQGQGAFF.

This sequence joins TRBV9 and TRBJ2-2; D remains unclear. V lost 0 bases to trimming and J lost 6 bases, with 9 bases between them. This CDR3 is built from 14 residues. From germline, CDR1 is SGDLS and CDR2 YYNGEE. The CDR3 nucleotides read TGTGCCAGCAGCGTAGTTTCCGAATCCGGGGAGCTGTTTTTT. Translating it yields CASSVVSESGELFF.

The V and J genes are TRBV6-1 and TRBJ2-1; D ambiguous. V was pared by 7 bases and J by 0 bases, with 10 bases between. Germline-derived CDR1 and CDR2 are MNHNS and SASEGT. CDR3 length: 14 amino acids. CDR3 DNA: TGTGCCAGCACTGGAGCGATCTCCTACAATGAGCAGTTCTTC. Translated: CASTGAISYNEQFF.

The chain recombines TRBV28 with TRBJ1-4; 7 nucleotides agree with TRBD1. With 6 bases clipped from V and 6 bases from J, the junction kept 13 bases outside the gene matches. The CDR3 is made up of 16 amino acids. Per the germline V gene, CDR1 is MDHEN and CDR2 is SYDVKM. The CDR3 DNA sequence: TGTGCCAGCAGCCCGACAGGGTTTGGTAGGGATGAAAAACTGTTTTTT. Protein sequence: CASSPTGFGRDEKLFF.

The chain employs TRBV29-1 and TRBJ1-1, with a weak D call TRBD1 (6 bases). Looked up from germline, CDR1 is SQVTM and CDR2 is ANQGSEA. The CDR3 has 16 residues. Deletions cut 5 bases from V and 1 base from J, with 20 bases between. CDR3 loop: CSVSRGWGMRNTEAFF. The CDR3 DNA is TGCAGCGTTAGCAGGGGATGGGGTATGAGGAACACTGAAGCTTTCTTT.

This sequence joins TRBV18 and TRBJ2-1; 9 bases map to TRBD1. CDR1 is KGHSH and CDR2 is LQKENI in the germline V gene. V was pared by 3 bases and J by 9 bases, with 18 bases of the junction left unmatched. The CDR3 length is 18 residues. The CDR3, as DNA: TGTGCCAGCTCACCGAACCTTGGGTCGGGACAGGGATCGGGTGAGCAGTTCTTC. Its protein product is CASSPNLGSGQGSGEQFF.